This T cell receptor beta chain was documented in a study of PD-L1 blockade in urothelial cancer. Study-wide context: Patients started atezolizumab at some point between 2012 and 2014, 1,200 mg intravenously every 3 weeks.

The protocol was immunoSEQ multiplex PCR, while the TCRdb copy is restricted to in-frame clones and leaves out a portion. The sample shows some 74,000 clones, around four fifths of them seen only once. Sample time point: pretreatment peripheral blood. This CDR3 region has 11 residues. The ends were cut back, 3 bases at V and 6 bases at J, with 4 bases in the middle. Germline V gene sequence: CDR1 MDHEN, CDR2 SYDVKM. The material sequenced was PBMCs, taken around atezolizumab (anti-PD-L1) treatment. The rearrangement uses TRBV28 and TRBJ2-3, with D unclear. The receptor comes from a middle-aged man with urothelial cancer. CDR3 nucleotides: TGTGCCAGCAGTTTGGGCGATACGCAGTATTTT. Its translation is CASSLGDTQYF.